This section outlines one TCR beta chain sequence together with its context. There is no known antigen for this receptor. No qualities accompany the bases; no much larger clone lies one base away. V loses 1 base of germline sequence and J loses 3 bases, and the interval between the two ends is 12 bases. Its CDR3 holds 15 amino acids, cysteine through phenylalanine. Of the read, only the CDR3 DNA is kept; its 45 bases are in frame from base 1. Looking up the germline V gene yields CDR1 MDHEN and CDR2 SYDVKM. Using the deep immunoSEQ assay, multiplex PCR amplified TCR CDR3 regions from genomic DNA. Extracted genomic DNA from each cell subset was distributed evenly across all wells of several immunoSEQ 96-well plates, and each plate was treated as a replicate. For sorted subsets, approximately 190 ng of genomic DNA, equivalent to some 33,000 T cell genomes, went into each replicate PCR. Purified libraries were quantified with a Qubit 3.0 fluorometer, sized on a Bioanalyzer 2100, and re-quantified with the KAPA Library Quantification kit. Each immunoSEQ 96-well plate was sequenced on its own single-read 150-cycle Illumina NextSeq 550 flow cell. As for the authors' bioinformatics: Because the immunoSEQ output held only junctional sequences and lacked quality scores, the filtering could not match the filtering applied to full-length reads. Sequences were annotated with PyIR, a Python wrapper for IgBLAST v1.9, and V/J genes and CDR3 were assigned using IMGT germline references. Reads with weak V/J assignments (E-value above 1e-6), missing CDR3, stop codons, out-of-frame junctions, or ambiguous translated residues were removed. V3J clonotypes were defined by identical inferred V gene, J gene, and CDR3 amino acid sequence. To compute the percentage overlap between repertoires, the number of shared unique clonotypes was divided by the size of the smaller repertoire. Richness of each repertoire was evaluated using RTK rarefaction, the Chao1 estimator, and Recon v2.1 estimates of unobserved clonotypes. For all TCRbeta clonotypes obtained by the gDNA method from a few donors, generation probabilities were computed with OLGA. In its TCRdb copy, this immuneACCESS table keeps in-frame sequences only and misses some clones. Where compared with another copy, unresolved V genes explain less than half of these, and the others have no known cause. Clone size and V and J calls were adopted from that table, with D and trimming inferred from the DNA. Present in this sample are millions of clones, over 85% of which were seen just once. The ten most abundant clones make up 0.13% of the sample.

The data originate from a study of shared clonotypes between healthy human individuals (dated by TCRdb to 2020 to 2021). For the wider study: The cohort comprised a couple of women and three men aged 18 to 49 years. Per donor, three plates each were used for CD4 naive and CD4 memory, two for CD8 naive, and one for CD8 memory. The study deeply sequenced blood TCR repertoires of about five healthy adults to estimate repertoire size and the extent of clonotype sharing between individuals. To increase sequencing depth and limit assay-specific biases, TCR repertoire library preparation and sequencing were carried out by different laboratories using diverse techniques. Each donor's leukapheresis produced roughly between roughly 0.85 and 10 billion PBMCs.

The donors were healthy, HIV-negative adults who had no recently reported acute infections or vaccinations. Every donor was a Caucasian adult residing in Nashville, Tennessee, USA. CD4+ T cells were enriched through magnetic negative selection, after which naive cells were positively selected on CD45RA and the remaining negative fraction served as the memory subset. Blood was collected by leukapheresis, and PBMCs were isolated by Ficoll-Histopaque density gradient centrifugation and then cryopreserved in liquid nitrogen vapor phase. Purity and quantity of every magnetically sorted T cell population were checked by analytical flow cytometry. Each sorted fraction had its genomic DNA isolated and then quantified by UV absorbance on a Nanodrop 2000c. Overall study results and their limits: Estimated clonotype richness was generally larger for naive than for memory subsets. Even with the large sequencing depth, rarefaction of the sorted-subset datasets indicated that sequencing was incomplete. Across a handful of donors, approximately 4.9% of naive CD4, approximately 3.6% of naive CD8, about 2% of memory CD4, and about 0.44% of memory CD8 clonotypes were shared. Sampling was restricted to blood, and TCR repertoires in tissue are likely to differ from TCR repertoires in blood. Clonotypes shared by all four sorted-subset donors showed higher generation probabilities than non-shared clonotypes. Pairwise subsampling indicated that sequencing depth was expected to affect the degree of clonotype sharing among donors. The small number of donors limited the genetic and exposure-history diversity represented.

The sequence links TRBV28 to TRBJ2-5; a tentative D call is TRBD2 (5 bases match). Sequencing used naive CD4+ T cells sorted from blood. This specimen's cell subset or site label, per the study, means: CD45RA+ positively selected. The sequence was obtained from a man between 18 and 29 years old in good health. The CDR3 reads CASSLSVIGKETQYF. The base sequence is TGTGCCAGCAGTTTATCGGTGATCGGGAAAGAGACCCAGTACTTC. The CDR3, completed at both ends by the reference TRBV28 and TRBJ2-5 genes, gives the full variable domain DVKVTQSSRYLVKRTGEKVFLECVQDMDHENMFWYRQDPGLGLRLIYFSYDVKMKEKGDIPEGYSVSREKKERFSLILESASTNQTSMYLCASSLSVIGKETQYFGPGTRLLVL.